This entry describes one TCR beta chain. What it recognizes is unknown. This entry belongs to a study of blood T cells in healthy people across ages. The study's findings and limits: In older individuals, TCR beta diversity per million T cells was lower, falling roughly linearly with age. Long-lived donors carried more naive CD4+ cells and greater diversity than aged donors.

It was with a sample-barcoded 5' primer and a J-beta primer mix that a second PCR of about 7 to 12 cycles was run. TCRdb re-analysed the 5' RACE reads in MiXCR, keeping a single row per CDR3 protein. The sample shows 700,000 to 1,000,000 distinct CDR3 sequences, around 45% of them seen only once. V was shortened by 0 bases and J by 4 bases, with 6 bases between the two germline ends. The CDR3 sequence is 13 residues long. The germline V gene has CDR1 SNHLY and CDR2 FYNNEI. The chain has TRBV2 and TRBJ1-2; no definite D call. This clonotype was sampled from a man in his sixties in good health. The sequenced sample was blood. The DNA of the CDR3 is TGTGCCAGCAGTGAAGCGCCCGGCTATGGCTACACCTTC. As protein: CASSEAPGYGYTF.